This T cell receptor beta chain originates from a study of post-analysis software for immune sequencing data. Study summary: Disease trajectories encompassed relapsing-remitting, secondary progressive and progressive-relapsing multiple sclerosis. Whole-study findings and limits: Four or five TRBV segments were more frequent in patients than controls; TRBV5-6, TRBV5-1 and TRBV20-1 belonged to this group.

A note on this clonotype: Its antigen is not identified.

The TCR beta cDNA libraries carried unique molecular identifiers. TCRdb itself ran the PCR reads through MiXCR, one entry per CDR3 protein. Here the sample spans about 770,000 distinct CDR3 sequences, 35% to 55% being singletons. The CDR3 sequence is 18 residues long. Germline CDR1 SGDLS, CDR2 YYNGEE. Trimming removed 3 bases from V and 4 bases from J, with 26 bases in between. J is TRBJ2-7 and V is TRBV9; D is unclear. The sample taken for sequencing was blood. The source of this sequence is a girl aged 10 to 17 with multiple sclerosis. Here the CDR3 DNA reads TGTGCCAGCAGCGCCCGCCCGAGTAGTGGGTCCTCATCTTACGAGCAGTACTTC. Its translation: CASSARPSSGSSSYEQYF. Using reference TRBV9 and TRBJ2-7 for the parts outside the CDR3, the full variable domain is DSGVTQTPKHLITATGQRVTLRCSPRSGDLSVYWYQQSLDQGLQFLIQYYNGEERAKGNILERFSAQQFPDLHSELNLSSLELGDSALYFCASSARPSSGSSSYEQYFGPGTRLTVT.